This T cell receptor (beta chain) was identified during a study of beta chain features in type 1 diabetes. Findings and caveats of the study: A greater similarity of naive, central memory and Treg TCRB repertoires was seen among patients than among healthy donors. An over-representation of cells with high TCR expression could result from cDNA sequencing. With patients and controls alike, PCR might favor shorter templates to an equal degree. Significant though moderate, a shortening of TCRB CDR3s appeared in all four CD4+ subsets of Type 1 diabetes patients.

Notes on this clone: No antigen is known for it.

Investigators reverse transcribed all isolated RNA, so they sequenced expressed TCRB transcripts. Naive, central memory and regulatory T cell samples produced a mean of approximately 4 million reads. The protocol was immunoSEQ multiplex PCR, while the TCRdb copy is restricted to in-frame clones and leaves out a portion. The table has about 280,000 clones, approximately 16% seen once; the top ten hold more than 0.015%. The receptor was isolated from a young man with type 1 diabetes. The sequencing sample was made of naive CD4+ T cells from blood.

The CDR3 is CANRGHDQPQHF. In DNA form, the CDR3 reads TGTGCAAATAGGGGGCACGATCAGCCCCAGCATTTT. The V gene is TRBV12-2, the J gene TRBJ1-5; TRBD1 is taken as the D call from the table, unchecked against the DNA. TRBV12-2 is designated a pseudogene. The CDR3 is 12 amino acids.